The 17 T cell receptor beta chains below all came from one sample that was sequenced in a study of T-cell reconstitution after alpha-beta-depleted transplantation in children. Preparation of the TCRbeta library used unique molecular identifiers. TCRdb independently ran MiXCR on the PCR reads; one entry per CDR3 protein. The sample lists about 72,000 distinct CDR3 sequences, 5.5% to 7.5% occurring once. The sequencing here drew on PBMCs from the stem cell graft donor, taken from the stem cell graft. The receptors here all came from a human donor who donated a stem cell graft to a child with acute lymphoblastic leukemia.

The DNA of the CDR3 is TGTGCCAGCAGCGCCGGGACAGGGGCTCTCGAGCAGTACTTC. Translation: CASSAGTGALEQYF. The V call is TRBV7-2, the J call TRBJ2-7; 10 bases agree with TRBD1. Trimming took 5 bases from V and 6 from J; bases not matched to a gene: 7. Germline lookup yields CDR1 SGHTA and CDR2 FQGNSA. The CDR3 covers 14 residues.

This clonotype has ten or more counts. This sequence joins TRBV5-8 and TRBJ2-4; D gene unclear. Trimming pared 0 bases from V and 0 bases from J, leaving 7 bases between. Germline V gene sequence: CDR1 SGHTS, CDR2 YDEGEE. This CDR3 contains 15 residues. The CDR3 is CASSLGRIAKNIQYF. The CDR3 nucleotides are TGTGCCAGCAGCTTGGGCAGGATAGCCAAAAACATTCAGTACTTC. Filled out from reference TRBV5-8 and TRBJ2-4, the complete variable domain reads EAGVTQSPTHLIKTRGQQATLRCSPISGHTSVYWYQQALGLGLQFLLWYDEGEERNRGNFPPRFSGRQFPNYSSELNVNALELEDSALYLCASSLGRIAKNIQYFGAGTRLSVL.

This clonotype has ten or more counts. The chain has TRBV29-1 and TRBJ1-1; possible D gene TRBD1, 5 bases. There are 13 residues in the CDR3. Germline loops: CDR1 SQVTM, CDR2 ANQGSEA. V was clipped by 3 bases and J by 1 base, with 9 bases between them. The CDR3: CSVDAGPNTEAFF. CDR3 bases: TGCAGCGTTGATGCGGGACCGAACACTGAAGCTTTCTTT.

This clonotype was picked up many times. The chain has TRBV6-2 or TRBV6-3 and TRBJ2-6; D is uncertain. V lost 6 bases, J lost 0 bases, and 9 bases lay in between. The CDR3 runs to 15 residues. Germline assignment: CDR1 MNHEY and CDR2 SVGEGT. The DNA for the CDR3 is TGTGCCAGCAGCCCTCCTTCCTCTGGGGCCAACGTCCTGACTTTC. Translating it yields CASSPPSSGANVLTF.

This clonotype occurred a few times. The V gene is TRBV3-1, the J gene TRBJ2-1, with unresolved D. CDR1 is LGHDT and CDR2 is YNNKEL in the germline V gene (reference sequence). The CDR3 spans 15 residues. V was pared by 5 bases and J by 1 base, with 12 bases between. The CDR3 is CASSSRLGSYNEQFF. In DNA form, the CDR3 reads TGTGCCAGCAGCTCTAGACTGGGTTCCTACAATGAGCAGTTCTTC.

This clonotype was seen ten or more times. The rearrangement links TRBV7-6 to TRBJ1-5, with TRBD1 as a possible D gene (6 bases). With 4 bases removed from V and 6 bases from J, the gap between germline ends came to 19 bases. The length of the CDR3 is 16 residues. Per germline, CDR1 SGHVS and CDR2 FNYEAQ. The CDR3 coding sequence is TGTGCCAGCAGCTCTCAACAGGGTCCTCACAGTCAGCCCCAGCATTTT. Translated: CASSSQQGPHSQPQHF.

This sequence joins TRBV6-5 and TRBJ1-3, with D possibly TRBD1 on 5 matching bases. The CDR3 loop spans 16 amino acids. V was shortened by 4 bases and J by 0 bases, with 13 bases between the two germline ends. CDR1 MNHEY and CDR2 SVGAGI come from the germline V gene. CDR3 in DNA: TGTGCCAGCAGTTTCGACAGTCTCAGCTCTGGAAACACCATATATTTT. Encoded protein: CASSFDSLSSGNTIYF.

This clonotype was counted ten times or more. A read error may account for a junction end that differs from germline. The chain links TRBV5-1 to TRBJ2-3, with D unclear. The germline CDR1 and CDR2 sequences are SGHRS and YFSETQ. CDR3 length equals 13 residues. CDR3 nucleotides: TGCGCCAGCAGCTCAATGGCCACAGATACGCAGTTTTTT. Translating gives CASSSMATDTQFF.

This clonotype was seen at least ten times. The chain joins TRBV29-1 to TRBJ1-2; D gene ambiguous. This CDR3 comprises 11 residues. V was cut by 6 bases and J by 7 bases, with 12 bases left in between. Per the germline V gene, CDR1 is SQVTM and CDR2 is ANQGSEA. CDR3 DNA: TGCAGCGTGGGGTCTGGTGGTGGCTACACCTTC. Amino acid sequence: CSVGSGGGYTF.

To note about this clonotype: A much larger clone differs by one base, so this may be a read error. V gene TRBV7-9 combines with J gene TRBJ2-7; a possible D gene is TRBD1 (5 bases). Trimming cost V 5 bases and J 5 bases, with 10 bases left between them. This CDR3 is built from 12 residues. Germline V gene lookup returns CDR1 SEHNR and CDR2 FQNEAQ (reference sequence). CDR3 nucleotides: TGTGCCAGCAGCCCCCCGGACAACGAGCAGTACTTC. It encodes CASSPPDNEQYF.

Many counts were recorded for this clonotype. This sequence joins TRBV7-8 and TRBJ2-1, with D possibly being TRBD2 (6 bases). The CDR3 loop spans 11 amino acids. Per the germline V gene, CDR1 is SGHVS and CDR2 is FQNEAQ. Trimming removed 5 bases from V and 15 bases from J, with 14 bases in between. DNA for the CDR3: TGTGCCAGCAGCCACCGGGACTTGACGTTCTTC. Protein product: CASSHRDLTFF. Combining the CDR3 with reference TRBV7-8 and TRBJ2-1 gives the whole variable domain GAGVSQSPRYKVAKRGQDVALRCDPISGHVSLFWYQQALGQGPEFLTYFQNEAQLDKSGLPSDRFFAERPEGSVSTLKIQRTQQEDSAVYLCASSHRDLTFFGPGTRLTVL.

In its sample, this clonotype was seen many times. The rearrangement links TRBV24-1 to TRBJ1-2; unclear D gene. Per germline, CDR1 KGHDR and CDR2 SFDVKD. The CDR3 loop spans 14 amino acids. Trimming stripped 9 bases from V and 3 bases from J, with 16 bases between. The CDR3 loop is CATSGRTFHYGYTF. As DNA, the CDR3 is TGTGCCACCTCGGGCCGAACTTTCCACTATGGCTACACCTTC.

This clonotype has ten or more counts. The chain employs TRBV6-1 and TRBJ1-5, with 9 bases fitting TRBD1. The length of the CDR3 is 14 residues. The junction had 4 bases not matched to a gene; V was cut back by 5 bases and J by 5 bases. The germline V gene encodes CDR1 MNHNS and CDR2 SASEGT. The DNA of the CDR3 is TGTGCCAGCAGTCCGGGACAGGGCCATCAGCCCCAGCATTTT. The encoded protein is CASSPGQGHQPQHF.

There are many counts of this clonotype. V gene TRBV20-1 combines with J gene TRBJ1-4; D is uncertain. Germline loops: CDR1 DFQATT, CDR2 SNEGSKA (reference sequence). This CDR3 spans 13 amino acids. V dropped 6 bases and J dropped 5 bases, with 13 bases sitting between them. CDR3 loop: CSAPPAQNEKLFF. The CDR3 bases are TGCAGTGCACCGCCGGCCCAAAATGAAAAACTGTTTTTT.

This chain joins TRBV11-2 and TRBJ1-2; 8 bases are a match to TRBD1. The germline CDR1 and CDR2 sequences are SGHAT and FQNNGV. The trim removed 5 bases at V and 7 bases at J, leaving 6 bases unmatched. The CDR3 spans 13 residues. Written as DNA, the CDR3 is TGTGCCAGCAGCGAGGACAGGGTGGGTGGCTACACCTTC. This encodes CASSEDRVGGYTF. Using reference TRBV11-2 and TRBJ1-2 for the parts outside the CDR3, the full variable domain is EAGVAQSPRYKIIEKRQSVAFWCNPISGHATLYWYQQILGQGPKLLIQFQNNGVVDDSQLPKDRFSAERLKGVDSTLKIQPAKLEDSAVYLCASSEDRVGGYTFGSGTRLTVV.

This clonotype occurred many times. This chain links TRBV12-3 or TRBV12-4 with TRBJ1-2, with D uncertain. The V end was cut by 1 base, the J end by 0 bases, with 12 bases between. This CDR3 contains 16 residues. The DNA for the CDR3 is TGTGCCAGCAGTTTAGGAGCTTTCCAGACTAACTATGGCTACACCTTC. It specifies CASSLGAFQTNYGYTF.

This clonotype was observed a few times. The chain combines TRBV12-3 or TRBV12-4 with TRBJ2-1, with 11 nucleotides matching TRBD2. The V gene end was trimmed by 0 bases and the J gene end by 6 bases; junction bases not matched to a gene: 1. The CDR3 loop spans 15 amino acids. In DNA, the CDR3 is TGTGCCAGCAGTTTAGCTAGCGGGAGGGCCAATGAGCAGTTCTTC. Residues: CASSLASGRANEQFF.